This TCR beta chain was documented in a study of long-term antiretroviral therapy in people with HIV (dated by TCRdb to 2022 to 2024). Concerning the study at large: Collection of the earliest samples took place about a decade ahead of the 2015 WHO recommendation for immediate ART, at a time when ART was typically delayed until CD4 counts fell. No cross-contamination during QIAcube processing turned up in test extractions that ran a monoclonal T-cell line alongside 33 polyclonal samples. A total of roughly 200 cryopreserved PBMC samples came from 25 to 35 adults with confirmed HIV infection and were collected serially over a mean of roughly six years (range 1-12). Of the roughly 30 participants with HIV, roughly 10 were female. A retrospective serial study tested whether changes in peripheral blood TRB repertoire composition and diversity were associated with ART initiation and durable HIV suppression.

Inclusion was restricted to participants for whom at least one PBMC sample before ART initiation and at least two post-ART samples were available. Treatment was received in the United States of America by all participants with HIV. Before DNA extraction, cryopreserved samples of roughly 0.9-11 million PBMC were thawed and then washed. At the time of the earliest PBMC sample, participants with HIV were aged between about 23 and 54 years. PBMC samples from each participant spanned 1-4 timepoints before ART initiation and 2-8 timepoints after ART initiation, with a median of 7 samples. Serial HIV viral load, CD4+ T-cell count, ART history and demographic data were obtained for every participant. Genomic DNA was extracted from unsorted PBMC with a Qiagen kit on a QIAcube, processed in batches of 12 samples. CDR3 length: 16 amino acids, cysteine to phenylalanine. Only the CDR3 region is kept as DNA, spanning 48 bases read in frame from base 1. CDR1 and CDR2 are read off the germline V gene as SGDLS and YYNGEE. V trim: 4 bases; J trim: 6 bases; unmatched bases: 11.

Comments on this clone: The target of this receptor is not known. Base qualities are not provided; no much larger clone lies one nucleotide away.

Sequencing of the TRB variable region was done with the immunoSEQ hsTCRB v3.0 assay at survey level resolution. TRB sequencing targeted a depth of about 35,000-50,000 T-cell genomes per sample. TRB libraries were pooled and sequenced on an Illumina MiSeq using a v3 150-cycle kit. The source study handled its data this way. Repertoire analysis was performed in R inside a reproducible Nextflow workflow that covered QC, data transformation and analysis. Custom analyses were implemented in LymphoSeq2, an R package for AIRR-Seq data exploration. A handful of samples that produced fewer than 5000 total TRB sequences were removed, so 188 HIV repertoires were analyzed. Among the 200 or so HIV repertoires that were kept, around 59 were collected before ART initiation and roughly 130 were collected after ART initiation. Repertoires were downsampled to 5000 TRB nucleotide sequences, and summary statistics were averaged over 100 downsampling iterations. Only TRB sequences with CDR3 regions of at least seven amino acids were retained for analysis. Diversity was assessed using a clonality score derived from Shannon entropy and using the Gini coefficient. In the repertoire networks, any two of the top 5000 CDR3 amino acid sequences were connected whenever the two sequences differed by an edit distance of one. For TRB CDR3 amino acid sequences, GLIPH2 was used to predict antigen specificity groups and MHC restriction. CDR3 amino acid sequences were matched against VDJdb and McPAS-TCR to flag known CMV, EBV, HIV or tissue antigen associations. Pre-ART, post-ART and control groups were compared with Wilcoxon signed-rank tests and Holm-Bonferroni correction. This immuneACCESS table, as held by TCRdb, lists in-frame sequences with V and J called but not all clones. Of the missing ones, under half trace to an unresolved V gene in checked studies; the others have no known cause. Clone size and the V and J calls come from that table; the DNA yielded D and trimming. The sample table shows about 37,000 clones, and under 85% are seen once. The ten top clones hold 6.2% of the sample.

What the research found in general, with its limitations: Expanded TRB clones identified before ART initiation dominated the repertoire across all time points, though the dominance fluctuated and decreased in many PLHIV after ART. Compared with controls, HIV repertoires had narrower CDR3 length ranges, and the network structure pointed to an antigen-experienced repertoire that shifted only slightly toward naive after ART. Inferences about post-ART repertoire changes are limited because no data were available on ART adherence, viral resistance or therapy changes. The samples span the years 2004 to 2017, and the ART regimens used at that time may not be as effective as current regimens. Because PBMC availability was limited, only the TCR beta chain was sequenced, with no alpha chain pairing. Because cell numbers in pre-ART samples were limited, unsorted PBMC were profiled instead of sorted CD4+ and CD8+ T cells. ART initiation was associated with a significant increase in TRB diversity, but diversity stayed significantly below transplant donor controls even after long-term ART.

This sequence uses TRBV9 and TRBJ2-1; 9 middle bases align to TRBD1. The TCR comes from a man younger than 30 with HIV. Sequencing used unsorted PBMCs, obtained 1 year after starting antiretroviral therapy. The nucleotide sequence is TGTGCCAGCAGCACACGCTCCGGGACAGGGAGCAATGAGCAGTTCTTC. This yields the protein CASSTRSGTGSNEQFF.